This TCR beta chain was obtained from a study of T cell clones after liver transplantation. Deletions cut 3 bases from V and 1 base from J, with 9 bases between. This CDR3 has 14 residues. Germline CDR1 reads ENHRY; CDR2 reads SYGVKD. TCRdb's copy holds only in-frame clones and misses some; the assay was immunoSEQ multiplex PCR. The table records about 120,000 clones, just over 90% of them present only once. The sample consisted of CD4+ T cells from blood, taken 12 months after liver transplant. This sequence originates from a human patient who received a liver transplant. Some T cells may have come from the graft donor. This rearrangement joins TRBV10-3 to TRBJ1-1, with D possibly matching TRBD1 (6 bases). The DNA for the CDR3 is TGTGCCATCAGTGAACGGGACAAGAACACTGAAGCTTTCTTT. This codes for CAISERDKNTEAFF.